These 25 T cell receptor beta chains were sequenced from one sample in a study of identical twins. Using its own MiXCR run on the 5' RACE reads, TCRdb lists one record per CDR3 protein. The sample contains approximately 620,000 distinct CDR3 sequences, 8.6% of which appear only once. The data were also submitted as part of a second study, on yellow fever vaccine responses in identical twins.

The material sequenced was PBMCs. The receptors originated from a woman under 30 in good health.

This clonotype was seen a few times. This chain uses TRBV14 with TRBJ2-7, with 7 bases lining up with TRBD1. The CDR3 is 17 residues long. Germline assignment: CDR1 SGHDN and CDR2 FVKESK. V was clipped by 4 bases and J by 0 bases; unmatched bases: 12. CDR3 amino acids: CASSRSGQRGSSYEQYF. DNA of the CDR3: TGTGCCAGCAGCCGTTCGGGACAGAGGGGTTCCTCCTACGAGCAGTACTTC.

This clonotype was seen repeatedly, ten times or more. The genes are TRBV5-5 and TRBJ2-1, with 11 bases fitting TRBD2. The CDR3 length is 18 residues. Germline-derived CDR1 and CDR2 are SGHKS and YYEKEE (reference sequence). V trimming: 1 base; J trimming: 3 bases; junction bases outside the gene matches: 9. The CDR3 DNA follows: TGTGCCAGCAGCTTGTTTGTCCTAGCGGGAGGACTCTACAATGAGCAGTTCTTC. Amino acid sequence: CASSLFVLAGGLYNEQFF.

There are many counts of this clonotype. CDR3 DNA sequence: TGTGCCAGCAGCTTGGACGGCCACAATCAGCCCCAGCATTTT. This gives the protein CASSLDGHNQPQHF. V and J are TRBV7-6 and TRBJ1-5, with D hard to call. V was shortened by 3 bases and J by 3 bases, with 9 bases between the two germline ends. Germline V gene lookup returns CDR1 SGHVS and CDR2 FNYEAQ. The length of the CDR3 is 14 residues.

The CDR3 DNA follows: TGCAGTGCTAGACCACGTTATAGCGGGAGTTCCAACGAGCAGTACTTC. This translates into CSARPRYSGSSNEQYF. The chain couples TRBV20-1 to TRBJ2-7; 9 bases agree with TRBD2. CDR1 is DFQATT and CDR2 is SNEGSKA in the germline V gene (reference sequence). V shed 2 bases, J shed 5 bases, and the junction held 13 bases outside the gene matches. The CDR3 extends over 16 amino acids.

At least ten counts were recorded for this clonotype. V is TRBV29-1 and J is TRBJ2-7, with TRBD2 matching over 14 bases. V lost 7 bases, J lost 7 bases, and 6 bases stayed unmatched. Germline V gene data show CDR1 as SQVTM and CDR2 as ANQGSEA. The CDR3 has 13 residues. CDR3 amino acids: CSGTGLAGGEQYF. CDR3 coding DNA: TGCAGCGGAACCGGACTAGCGGGGGGTGAGCAGTACTTC.

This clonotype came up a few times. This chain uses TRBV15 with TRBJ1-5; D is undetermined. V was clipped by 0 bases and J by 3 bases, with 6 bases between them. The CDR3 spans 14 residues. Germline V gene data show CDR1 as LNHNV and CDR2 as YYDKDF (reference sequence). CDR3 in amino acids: CATSRDGINQPQHF. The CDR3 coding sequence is TGTGCCACCAGCAGAGACGGTATCAATCAGCCCCAGCATTTT.

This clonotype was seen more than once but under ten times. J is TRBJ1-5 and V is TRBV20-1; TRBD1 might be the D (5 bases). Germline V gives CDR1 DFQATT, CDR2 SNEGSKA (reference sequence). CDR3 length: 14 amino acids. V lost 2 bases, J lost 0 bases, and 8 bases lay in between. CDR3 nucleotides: TGCAGTGCTAGACGGGGCCCTAGCAATCAGCCCCAGCATTTT. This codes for CSARRGPSNQPQHF.

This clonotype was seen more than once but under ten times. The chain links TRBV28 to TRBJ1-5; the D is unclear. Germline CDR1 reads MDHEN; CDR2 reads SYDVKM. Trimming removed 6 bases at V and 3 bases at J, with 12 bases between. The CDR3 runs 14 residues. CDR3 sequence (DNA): TGTGCCAGCAGCTCTCTTGGAGCCAATCAGCCCCAGCATTTT. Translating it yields CASSSLGANQPQHF.

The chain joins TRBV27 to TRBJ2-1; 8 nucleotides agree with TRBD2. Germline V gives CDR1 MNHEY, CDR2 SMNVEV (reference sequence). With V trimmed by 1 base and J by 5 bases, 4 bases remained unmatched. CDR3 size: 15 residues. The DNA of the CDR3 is TGTGCCAGCAGTTTATTTAGCGGGGCAAACAATGAGCAGTTCTTC. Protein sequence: CASSLFSGANNEQFF.

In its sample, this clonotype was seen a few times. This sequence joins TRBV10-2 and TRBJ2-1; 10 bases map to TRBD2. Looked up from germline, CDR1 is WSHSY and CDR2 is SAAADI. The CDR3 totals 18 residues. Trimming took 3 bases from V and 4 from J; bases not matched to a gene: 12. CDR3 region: CASSDRSGGAGGYNEQFF. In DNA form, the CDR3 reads TGCGCCAGCAGTGATCGGAGCGGGGGGGCCGGTGGGTACAATGAGCAGTTCTTC.

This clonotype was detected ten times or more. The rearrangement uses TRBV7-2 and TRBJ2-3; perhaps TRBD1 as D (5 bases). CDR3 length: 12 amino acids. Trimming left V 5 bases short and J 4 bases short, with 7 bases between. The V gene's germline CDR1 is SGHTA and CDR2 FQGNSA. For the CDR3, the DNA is TGTGCCAGCAGCACCAGGGCAGATACGCAGTATTTT. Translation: CASSTRADTQYF.

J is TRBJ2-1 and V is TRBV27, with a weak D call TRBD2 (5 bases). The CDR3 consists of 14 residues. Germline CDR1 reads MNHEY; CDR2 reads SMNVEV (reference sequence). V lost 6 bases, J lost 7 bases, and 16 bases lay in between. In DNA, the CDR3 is TGTGCCAGCAGGGCTGTAGAGGGTCGGAATGAGCAGTTCTTC. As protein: CASRAVEGRNEQFF.

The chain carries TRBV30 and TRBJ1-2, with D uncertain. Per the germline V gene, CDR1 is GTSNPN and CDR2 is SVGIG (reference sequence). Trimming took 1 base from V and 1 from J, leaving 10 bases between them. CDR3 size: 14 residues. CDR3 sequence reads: CAWSEDPLNYGYTF. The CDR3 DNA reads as TGTGCCTGGAGTGAAGATCCTCTTAACTATGGCTACACCTTC.

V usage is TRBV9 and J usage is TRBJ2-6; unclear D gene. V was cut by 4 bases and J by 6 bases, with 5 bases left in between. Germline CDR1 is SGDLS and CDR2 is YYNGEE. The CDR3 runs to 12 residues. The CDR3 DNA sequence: TGTGCCAGCAGCCCTCAGGCCAACGTCCTGACTTTC. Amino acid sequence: CASSPQANVLTF.

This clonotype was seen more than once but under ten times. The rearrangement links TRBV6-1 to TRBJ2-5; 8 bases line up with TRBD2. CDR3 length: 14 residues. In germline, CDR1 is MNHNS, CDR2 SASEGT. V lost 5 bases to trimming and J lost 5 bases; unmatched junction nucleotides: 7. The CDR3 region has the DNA TGTGCCAGCAGTAATAAAGCGGGAGCTGAGACCCAGTACTTC. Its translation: CASSNKAGAETQYF.

CDR3 in amino acids: CASSQDVLWAGIGELFF. The CDR3 nucleotides are TGCGCCAGCAGCCAAGATGTTTTGTGGGCCGGGATTGGGGAGCTGTTTTTT. This rearrangement joins TRBV4-1 to TRBJ2-2, with D tentatively TRBD2 (5 bases). Trimming left V 0 bases short and J 8 bases short, with 19 bases between. Germline values: CDR1 MGHRA, CDR2 YSYEKL. CDR3 size: 17 residues.

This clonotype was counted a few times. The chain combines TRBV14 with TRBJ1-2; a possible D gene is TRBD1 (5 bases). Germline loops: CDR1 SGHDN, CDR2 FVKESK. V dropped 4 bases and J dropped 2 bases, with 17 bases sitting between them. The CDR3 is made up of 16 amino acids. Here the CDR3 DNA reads TGTGCCAGCAGCCGACCTCTGGGGACCCAGAACTATGGCTACACCTTC. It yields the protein CASSRPLGTQNYGYTF.

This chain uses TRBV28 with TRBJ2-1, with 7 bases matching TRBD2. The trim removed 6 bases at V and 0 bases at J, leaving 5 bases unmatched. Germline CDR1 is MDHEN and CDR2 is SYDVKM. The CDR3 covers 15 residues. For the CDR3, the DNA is TGTGCCAGCAGCACTGGACTAGACTCCTACAATGAGCAGTTCTTC. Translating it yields CASSTGLDSYNEQFF.

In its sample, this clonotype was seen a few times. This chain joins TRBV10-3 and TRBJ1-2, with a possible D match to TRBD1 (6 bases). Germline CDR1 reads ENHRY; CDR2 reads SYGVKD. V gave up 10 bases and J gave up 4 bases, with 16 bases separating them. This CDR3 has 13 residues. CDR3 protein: CATTSGQSYGYTF. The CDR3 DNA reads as TGTGCCACTACCTCAGGACAGAGCTATGGCTACACCTTC.

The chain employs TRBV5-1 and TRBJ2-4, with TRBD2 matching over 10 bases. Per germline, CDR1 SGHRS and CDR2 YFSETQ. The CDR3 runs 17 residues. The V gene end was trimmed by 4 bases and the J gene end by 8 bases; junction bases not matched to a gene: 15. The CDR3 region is CASSLRSSGGAGDIQYF. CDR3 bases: TGCGCCAGCAGCCTCCGGAGCAGCGGGGGGGCGGGCGACATTCAGTACTTC.

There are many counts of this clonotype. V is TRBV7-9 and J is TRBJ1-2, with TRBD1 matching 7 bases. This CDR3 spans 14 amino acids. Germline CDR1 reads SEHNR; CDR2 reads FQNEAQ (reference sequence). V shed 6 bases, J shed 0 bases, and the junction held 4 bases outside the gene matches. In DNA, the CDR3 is TGTGCCAGCAGTTTGGGACAGTCTAACTATGGCTACACCTTC. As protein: CASSLGQSNYGYTF. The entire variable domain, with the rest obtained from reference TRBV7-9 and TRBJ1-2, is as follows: DTGVSQNPRHKITKRGQNVTFRCDPISEHNRLYWYRQTLGQGPEFLTYFQNEAQLEKSRLLSDRFSAERPKGSFSTLEIQRTEQGDSAMYLCASSLGQSNYGYTFGSGTRLTVV.

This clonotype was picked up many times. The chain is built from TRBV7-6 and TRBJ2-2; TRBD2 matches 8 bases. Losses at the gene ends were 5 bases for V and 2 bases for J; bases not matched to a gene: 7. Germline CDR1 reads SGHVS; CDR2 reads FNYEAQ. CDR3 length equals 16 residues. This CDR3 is CASSLTLAGNTGELFF. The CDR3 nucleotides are TGTGCCAGCAGCCTCACCCTAGCGGGCAACACCGGGGAGCTGTTTTTT.

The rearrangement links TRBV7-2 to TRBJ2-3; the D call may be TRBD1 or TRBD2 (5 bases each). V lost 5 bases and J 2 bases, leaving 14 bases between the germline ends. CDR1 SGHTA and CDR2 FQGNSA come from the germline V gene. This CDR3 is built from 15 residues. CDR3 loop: CASSTGSDSTDTQYF. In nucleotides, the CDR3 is TGTGCCAGCAGCACAGGTTCGGACTCCACAGATACGCAGTATTTT.

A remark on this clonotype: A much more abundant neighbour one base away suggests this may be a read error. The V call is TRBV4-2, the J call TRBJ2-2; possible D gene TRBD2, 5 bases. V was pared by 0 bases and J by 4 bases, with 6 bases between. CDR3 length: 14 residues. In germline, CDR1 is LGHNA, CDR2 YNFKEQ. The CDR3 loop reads CASSQDAGTGELFF. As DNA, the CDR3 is TGTGCCAGCAGCCAAGATGCGGGCACCGGGGAGCTGTTTTTT.

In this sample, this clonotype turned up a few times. CDR3 amino acids: CASSSGTETYNEQFF. CDR3 nucleotide sequence: TGTGCCAGCTCATCAGGGACAGAGACCTACAATGAGCAGTTCTTC. The chain is built from TRBV18 and TRBJ2-1; 7 bases match TRBD1. CDR3 size: 15 residues. The J segment lost 2 bases and the V segment lost 5 bases, leaving 6 bases of the junction unmatched. CDR1 is KGHSH and CDR2 is LQKENI in the germline V gene.